Presented here are 15 T cell receptor beta chains from one specimen sequenced in a study of pediatric ulcerative colitis. Assay: immunoSEQ multiplex PCR; the TCRdb copy retains only in-frame clones and omits some. The data show over 35,000 clones, approximately 87% seen once. Sequencing was performed on blood. These receptors were taken from a girl aged 10-17 years with moderate ulcerative colitis.

Only a few counts were recorded for this clone. This chain links TRBV30 with TRBJ1-5, with D maybe TRBD1 (5 bases). Trimming removed 0 bases at V and 6 bases at J, with 12 bases between. Germline assignment: CDR1 GTSNPN and CDR2 SVGIG (reference sequence). The CDR3 is 14 amino acids. For the CDR3, the DNA is TGTGCCTGGAGTGTCGGCCAGGGCCGTCAGCCCCAGCATTTT. Translating it yields CAWSVGQGRQPQHF. Drawing the rest from reference TRBV30 and TRBJ1-5, the complete variable domain is SQTIHQWPATLVQPVGSPLSLECTVEGTSNPNLYWYRQAAGRGLQLLFYSVGIGQISSEVPQNLSASRPQDRQFILSSKKLLLSDSGFYLCAWSVGQGRQPQHFGDGTRLSIL.

This clone is termed medium-sized. The DNA of the CDR3 is TGTGCCTGGATACCAGGGGGGACGGCTGGCTACACCTTC. This encodes CAWIPGGTAGYTF. The genes are TRBV30 and TRBJ1-2, with 7 bases lining up with TRBD1. The CDR3 sequence is 13 residues long. V was pared by 4 bases and J by 7 bases, with 9 bases of the junction left unmatched. Germline-derived CDR1 and CDR2 are GTSNPN and SVGIG (reference sequence). Full variable domain (rest looked up from reference TRBV30 and TRBJ1-2): SQTIHQWPATLVQPVGSPLSLECTVEGTSNPNLYWYRQAAGRGLQLLFYSVGIGQISSEVPQNLSASRPQDRQFILSSKKLLLSDSGFYLCAWIPGGTAGYTFGSGTRLTVV.

The genes are TRBV30 and TRBJ2-2; D remains unclear. The CDR3 loop spans 13 amino acids. Deletions cut 2 bases from V and 1 base from J, with 5 bases between. Germline V lookup: CDR1 GTSNPN, CDR2 SVGIG (reference sequence). As DNA, the CDR3 is TGTGCCTGGAGTACGGAGAACACCGGGGAGCTGTTTTTT. It yields the protein CAWSTENTGELFF. Full variable domain (outside the CDR3, taken from reference TRBV30 and TRBJ2-2): SQTIHQWPATLVQPVGSPLSLECTVEGTSNPNLYWYRQAAGRGLQLLFYSVGIGQISSEVPQNLSASRPQDRQFILSSKKLLLSDSGFYLCAWSTENTGELFFGEGSRLTVL.

The rearrangement links TRBV27 to TRBJ2-7; D call uncertain. Per the germline V gene, CDR1 is MNHEY and CDR2 is SMNVEV (reference sequence). CDR3 length: 15 amino acids. V lost 4 bases and J lost 2, with 15 bases in between. CDR3 nucleotide sequence: TGTGCCAGCAGTTACTCCCAAGGCACGACCTACGAGCAGTACTTC. Its translation: CASSYSQGTTYEQYF.

The J gene is TRBJ2-7, the V gene TRBV28; D perhaps matches TRBD2 (6 bases). Per germline, CDR1 MDHEN and CDR2 SYDVKM. This CDR3 has 14 amino acids. Trimming removed 3 bases from V and 3 bases from J, with 12 bases in between. This CDR3 reads CASSLVTAGYEQYF. The CDR3 DNA is TGTGCCAGCAGTTTGGTTACAGCGGGCTACGAGCAGTACTTC.

V is TRBV4-2 and J is TRBJ1-3; 7 nucleotides match TRBD1. CDR1 and CDR2 (germline): LGHNA, YNFKEQ. The CDR3 consists of 16 residues. V shed 3 bases, J shed 0 bases, and the junction held 5 bases outside the gene matches. CDR3 coding DNA: TGTGCCAGCAGCCAGGAAGGGGGCCCCTCTGGAAACACCATATATTTT. Its protein product is CASSQEGGPSGNTIYF.

The chain is built from TRBV28 and TRBJ2-7, with D perhaps TRBD1 or TRBD2 (5 bases each). The CDR3 totals 13 residues. Between the trimmed V and J ends, which lost 6 bases and 2 bases, there was a span of 11 bases. Germline CDR1 is MDHEN and CDR2 is SYDVKM. CDR3 DNA sequence: TGTGCCAGCAGGGCCACGGGGCCCTACGAGCAGTACTTC. Amino acids: CASRATGPYEQYF. The entire variable domain, with the rest obtained from reference TRBV28 and TRBJ2-7, is as follows: DVKVTQSSRYLVKRTGEKVFLECVQDMDHENMFWYRQDPGLGLRLIYFSYDVKMKEKGDIPEGYSVSREKKERFSLILESASTNQTSMYLCASRATGPYEQYFGPGTRLTVT.

This clone was seen a single time. The chain has TRBV5-1 and TRBJ2-1; 7 bases line up with TRBD1. V was pared by 2 bases and J by 0 bases, with 5 bases of the junction left unmatched. The germline V gene has CDR1 SGHRS and CDR2 YFSETQ. This CDR3 is 16 amino acids long. CDR3 in DNA: TGCGCCAGCAGCTTATCAGGGGGTAGCTCCTACAATGAGCAGTTCTTC. It translates to CASSLSGGSSYNEQFF. The variable domain in full, with the rest retrieved from reference TRBV5-1 and TRBJ2-1, is KAGVTQTPRYLIKTRGQQVTLSCSPISGHRSVSWYQQTPGQGLQFLFEYFSETQRNKGNFPGRFSGRQFSNSRSEMNVSTLELGDSALYLCASSLSGGSSYNEQFFGPGTRLTVL.

The J gene is TRBJ1-3, the V gene TRBV7-6, with D perhaps matching TRBD1 (6 bases). The germline gives CDR1 SGHVS, CDR2 FNYEAQ. Deletions cut 4 bases from V and 4 bases from J, with 14 bases between. CDR3 length: 15 amino acids. This chain's CDR3 is CASSSQGTSGNTIYF. The CDR3 coding sequence is TGTGCCAGCAGCTCACAGGGTACATCGGGAAACACCATATATTTT.

This chain uses TRBV13 with TRBJ1-2; unclear D gene. From germline, CDR1 is PRHDT and CDR2 FYEKMQ (reference sequence). The germline V and J ends were trimmed by 0 bases and 8 bases, with 19 bases remaining between them. The CDR3 extends over 16 amino acids. This CDR3 is CASSLGLRGFRRGYTF. The CDR3 DNA reads TGTGCCAGCAGCTTAGGTCTACGGGGTTTCCGTCGGGGCTACACCTTC.

V is TRBV14 and J is TRBJ2-1; 12 positions agree with TRBD2. The CDR3 is 18 amino acids. Germline V gives CDR1 SGHDN, CDR2 FVKESK. V lost 1 base and J lost 9; bases outside the gene matches: 13. CDR3 amino acids: CASSQVAILAGGSGEQFF. CDR3 sequence (DNA): TGTGCCAGCAGCCAAGTCGCCATTCTAGCGGGAGGGTCAGGTGAGCAGTTCTTC. Based on the CDR3 plus reference TRBV14 and TRBJ2-1, the full variable domain is EAGVTQFPSHSVIEKGQTVTLRCDPISGHDNLYWYRRVMGKEIKFLLHFVKESKQDESGMPNNRFLAERTGGTYSTLKVQPAELEDSGVYFCASSQVAILAGGSGEQFFGPGTRLTVL.

By its share, this clone is medium-sized (0.01 to 0.1%). J is TRBJ2-7 and V is TRBV6-1, with D maybe TRBD1 (6 bases). Germline loops: CDR1 MNHNS, CDR2 SASEGT. This CDR3 has 16 amino acids. V lost 4 bases, J lost 4 bases, and 20 bases lay in between. This CDR3 reads CASSAGAPQGWYEQYF. The CDR3 DNA follows: TGTGCCAGCAGTGCCGGGGCTCCTCAGGGGTGGTACGAGCAGTACTTC.

This chain uses TRBV2 with TRBJ1-1; no definite D call. The CDR3 sequence is 12 residues long. Germline V gene data show CDR1 as SNHLY and CDR2 as FYNNEI. V was cut by 7 bases and J by 8 bases, with 14 bases left in between. CDR3 nucleotide sequence: TGTGCCAGCAAGCTGATCGGCACCGAAGCTTTCTTT. Encoded protein: CASKLIGTEAFF.

The chain combines TRBV9 with TRBJ2-1, with 9 bases matching TRBD2. The ends lost 0 bases at V and 4 bases at J; junction bases unmatched: 2. The CDR3 has 15 amino acids. The germline CDR1 and CDR2 sequences are SGDLS and YYNGEE. CDR3 region: CASSVGLAGYNEQFF. In DNA form, the CDR3 reads TGTGCCAGCAGCGTAGGGCTAGCGGGGTACAATGAGCAGTTCTTC. Full variable domain (rest looked up from reference TRBV9 and TRBJ2-1): DSGVTQTPKHLITATGQRVTLRCSPRSGDLSVYWYQQSLDQGLQFLIQYYNGEERAKGNILERFSAQQFPDLHSELNLSSLELGDSALYFCASSVGLAGYNEQFFGPGTRLTVL.

This rearrangement joins TRBV13 to TRBJ2-7; D is ambiguous. The CDR3 totals 13 residues. The germline V gene encodes CDR1 PRHDT and CDR2 FYEKMQ (reference sequence). Trimming left V 8 bases short and J 4 bases short, with 15 bases between. CDR3 protein: CASRLRGNYEQYF. The CDR3 nucleotides are TGTGCCAGCCGGTTACGAGGAAATTACGAGCAGTACTTC.